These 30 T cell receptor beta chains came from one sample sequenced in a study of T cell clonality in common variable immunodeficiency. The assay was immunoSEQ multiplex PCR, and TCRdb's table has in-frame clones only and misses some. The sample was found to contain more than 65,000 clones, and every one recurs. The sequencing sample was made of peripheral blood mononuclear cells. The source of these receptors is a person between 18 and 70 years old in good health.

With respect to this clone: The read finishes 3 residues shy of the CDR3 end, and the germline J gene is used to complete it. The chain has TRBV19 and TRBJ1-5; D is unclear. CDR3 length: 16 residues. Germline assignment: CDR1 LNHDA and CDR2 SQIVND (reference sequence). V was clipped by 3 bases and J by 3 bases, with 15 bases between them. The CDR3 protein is CASSMFGSALNQPQHF. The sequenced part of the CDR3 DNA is TGTGCCAGTAGTATGTTCGGCAGCGCGCTCAATCAGCCC.

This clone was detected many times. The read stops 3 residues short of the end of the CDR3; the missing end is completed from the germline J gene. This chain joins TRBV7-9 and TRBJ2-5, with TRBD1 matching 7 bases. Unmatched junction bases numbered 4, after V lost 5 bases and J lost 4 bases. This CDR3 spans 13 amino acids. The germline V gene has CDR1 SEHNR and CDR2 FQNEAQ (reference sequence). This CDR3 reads CASSRTGGETQYF. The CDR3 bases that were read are TGTGCCAGCAGCCGGACAGGAGGAGAGACC.

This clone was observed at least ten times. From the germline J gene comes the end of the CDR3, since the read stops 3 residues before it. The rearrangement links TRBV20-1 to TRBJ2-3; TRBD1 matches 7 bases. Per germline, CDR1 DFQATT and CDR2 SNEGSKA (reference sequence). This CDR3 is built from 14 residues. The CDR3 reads CSATGGIEAGPQYF. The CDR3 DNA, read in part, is TGCAGTGCTACAGGGGGAATCGAGGCCGGCCCG.

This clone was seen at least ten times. The sequenced part of the CDR3 DNA is TGTGCCAGTAGGCGGACTATGAATGAG. This gives the protein CASRRTMNE. The CDR3, in full, reads CASRRTMNEQFF. The chain links TRBV19 to TRBJ2-1; weak D call: TRBD2 (6 bases). The read halts 3 residues ahead of the CDR3 end, with the missing end drawn from the germline J gene. The germline gives CDR1 LNHDA, CDR2 SQIVND (reference sequence). The length of the CDR3 is 12 residues. Trimming removed 6 bases at V and 7 bases at J, with 10 bases between.

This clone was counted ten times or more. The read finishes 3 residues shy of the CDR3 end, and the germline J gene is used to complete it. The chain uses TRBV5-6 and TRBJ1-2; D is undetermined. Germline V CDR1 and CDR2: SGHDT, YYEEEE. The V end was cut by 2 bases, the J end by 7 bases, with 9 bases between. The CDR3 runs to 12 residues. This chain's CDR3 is CASSLLVSGYTF. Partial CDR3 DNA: TGTGCCAGCAGCTTACTTGTGTCTGGC. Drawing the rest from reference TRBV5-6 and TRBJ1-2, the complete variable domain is DAGVTQSPTHLIKTRGQQVTLRCSPKSGHDTVSWYQQALGQGPQFIFQYYEEEERQRGNFPDRFSGHQFPNYSSELNVNALLLGDSALYLCASSLLVSGYTFGSGTRLTVV.

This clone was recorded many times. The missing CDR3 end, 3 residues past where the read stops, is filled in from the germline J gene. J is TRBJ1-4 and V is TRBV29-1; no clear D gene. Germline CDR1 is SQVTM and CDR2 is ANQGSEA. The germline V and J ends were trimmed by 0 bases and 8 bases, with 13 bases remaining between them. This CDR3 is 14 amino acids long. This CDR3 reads CSVEDITSREKLFF. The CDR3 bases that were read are TGCAGCGTTGAAGACATCACGAGTAGAGAAAAA.

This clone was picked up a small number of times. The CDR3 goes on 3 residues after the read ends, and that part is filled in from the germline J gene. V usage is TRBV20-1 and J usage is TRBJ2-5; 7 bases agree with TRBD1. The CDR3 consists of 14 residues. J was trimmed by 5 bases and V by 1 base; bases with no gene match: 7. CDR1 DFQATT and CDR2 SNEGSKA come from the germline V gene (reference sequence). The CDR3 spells CSARATGMGETQYF. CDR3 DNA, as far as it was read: TGCAGTGCTAGAGCGACAGGGATGGGGGAGACC.

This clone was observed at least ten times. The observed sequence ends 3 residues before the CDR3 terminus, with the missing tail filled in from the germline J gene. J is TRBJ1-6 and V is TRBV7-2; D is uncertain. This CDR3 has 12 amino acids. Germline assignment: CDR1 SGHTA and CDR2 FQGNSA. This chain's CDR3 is CASRPDRGPLHF. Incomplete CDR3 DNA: TGTGCCAGCAGACCGGACCGGGGTCCC.

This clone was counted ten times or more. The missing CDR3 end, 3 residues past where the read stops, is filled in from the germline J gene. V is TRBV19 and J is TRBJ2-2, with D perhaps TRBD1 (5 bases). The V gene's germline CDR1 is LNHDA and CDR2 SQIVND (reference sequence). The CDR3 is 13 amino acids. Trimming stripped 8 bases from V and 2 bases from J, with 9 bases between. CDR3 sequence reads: CASARTNTGELFF. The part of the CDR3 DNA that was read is TGTGCCAGTGCAAGGACAAACACCGGGGAG.

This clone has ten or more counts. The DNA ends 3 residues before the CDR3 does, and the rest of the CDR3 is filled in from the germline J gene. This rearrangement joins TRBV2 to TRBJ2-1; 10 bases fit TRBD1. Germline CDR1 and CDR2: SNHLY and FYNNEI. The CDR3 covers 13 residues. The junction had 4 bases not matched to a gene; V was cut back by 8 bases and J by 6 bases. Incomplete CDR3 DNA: TGTGCCAGCGCGAGGACAGGGGGCAATGAG. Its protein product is CASARTGGNE. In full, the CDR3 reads CASARTGGNEQFF.

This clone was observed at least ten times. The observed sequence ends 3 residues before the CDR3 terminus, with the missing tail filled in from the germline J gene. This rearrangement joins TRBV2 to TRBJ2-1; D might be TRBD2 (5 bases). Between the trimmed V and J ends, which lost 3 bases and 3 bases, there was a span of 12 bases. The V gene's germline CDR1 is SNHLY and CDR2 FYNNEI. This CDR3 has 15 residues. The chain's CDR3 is CASSERVRNYNEQFF. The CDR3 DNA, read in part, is TGTGCCAGCAGTGAGAGGGTTCGGAACTACAATGAG.

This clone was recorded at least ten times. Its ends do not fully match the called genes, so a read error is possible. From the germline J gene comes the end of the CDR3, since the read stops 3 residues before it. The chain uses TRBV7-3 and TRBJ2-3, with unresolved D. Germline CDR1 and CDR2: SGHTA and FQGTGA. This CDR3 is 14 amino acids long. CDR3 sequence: CANSLAQATDTQYF. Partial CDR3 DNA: TGTGCCAACAGCTTGGCTCAGGCCACAGATACG.

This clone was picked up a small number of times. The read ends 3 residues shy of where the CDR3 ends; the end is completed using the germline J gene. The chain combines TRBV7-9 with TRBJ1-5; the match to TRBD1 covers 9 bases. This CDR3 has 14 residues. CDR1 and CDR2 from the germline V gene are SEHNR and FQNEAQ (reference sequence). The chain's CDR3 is CASGGQGGNQPQHF. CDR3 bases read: TGTGCGAGCGGGGGACAGGGAGGCAATCAGCCC.

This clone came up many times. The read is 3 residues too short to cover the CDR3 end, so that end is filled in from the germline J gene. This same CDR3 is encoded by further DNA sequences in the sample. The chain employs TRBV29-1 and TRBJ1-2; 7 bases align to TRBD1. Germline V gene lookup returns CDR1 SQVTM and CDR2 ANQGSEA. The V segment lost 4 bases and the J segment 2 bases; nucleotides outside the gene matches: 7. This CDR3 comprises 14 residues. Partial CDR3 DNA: TGCAGCGTTGCGGAGGGGGCGGGAAACTATGGC. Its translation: CSVAEGAGNYG. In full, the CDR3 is CSVAEGAGNYGYTF. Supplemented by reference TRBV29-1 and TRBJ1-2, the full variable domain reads SAVISQKPSRDICQRGTSLTIQCQVDSQVTMMFWYRQQPGQSLTLIATANQGSEATYESGFVIDKFPISRPNLTFSTLTVSNMSPEDSSIYLCSVAEGAGNYGYTFGSGTRLTVV.

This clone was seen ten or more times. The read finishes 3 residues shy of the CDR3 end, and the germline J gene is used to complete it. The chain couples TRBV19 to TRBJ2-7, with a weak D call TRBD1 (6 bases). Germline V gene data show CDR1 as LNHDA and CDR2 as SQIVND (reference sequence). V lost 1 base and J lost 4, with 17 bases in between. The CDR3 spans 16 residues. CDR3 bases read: TGTGCCAGTAGTATAGGATTACCAGGGGATCCATACGAG. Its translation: CASSIGLPGDPYE. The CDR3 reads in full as CASSIGLPGDPYEQYF.

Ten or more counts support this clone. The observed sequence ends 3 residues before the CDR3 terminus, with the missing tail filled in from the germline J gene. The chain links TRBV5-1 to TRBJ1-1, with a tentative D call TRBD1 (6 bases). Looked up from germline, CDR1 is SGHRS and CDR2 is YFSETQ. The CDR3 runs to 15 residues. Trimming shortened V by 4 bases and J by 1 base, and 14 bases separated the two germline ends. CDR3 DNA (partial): TGCGCCAGCAGCAGCCCCGGGACAACGAACACTGAA. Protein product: CASSSPGTTNTE. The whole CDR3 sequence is CASSSPGTTNTEAFF.

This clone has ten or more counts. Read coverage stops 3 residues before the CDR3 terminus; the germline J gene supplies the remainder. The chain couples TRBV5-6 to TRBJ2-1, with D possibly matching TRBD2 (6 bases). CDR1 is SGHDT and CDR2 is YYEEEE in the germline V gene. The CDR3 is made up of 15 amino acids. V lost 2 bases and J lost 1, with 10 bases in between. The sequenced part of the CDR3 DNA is TGTGCCAGCAGCTTCGGCGGGGTATCCTACAATGAG. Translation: CASSFGGVSYNE. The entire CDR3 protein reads CASSFGGVSYNEQFF.

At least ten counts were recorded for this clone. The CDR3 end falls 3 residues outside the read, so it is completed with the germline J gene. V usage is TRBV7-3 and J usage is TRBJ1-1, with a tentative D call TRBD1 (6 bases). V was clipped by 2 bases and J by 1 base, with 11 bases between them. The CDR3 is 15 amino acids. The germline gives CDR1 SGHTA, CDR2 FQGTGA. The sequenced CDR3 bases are TGTGCCAGCAGCTTACTAACAGGGCCGAACACTGAA. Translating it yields CASSLLTGPNTE. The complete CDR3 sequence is CASSLLTGPNTEAFF.

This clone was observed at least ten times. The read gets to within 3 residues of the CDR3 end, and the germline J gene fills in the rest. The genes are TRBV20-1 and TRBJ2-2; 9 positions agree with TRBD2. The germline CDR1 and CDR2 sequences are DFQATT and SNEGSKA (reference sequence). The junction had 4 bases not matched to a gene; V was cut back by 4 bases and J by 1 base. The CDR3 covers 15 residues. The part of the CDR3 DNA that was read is TGCAGTGCTATGGCTAGCGGGGTGAACACCGGGGAG. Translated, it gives CSAMASGVNTGE. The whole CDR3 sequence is CSAMASGVNTGELFF.

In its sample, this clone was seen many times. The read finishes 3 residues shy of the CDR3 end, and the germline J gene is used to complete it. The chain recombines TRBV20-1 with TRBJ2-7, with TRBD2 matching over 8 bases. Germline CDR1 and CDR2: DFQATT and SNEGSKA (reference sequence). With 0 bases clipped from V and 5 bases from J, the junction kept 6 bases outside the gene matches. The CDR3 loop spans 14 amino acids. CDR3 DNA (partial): TGCAGTGCTAGAGAACGAGCGGGAGTGAACGAG. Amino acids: CSARERAGVNE. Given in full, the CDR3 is CSARERAGVNEQYF.

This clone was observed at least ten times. Partial CDR3 DNA: TGTGCCAGCAGTGAATGGACTAATCTACGCAATGAG. Encoded protein: CASSEWTNLRNE. The whole CDR3 protein is CASSEWTNLRNEQFF. The gene calls are TRBV6-1 and TRBJ2-1; maybe TRBD2 (6 bases). The read gets to within 3 residues of the CDR3 end, and the germline J gene fills in the rest. V was pared by 2 bases and J by 6 bases, with 14 bases between. Germline CDR1 is MNHNS and CDR2 is SASEGT. The length of the CDR3 is 15 residues.

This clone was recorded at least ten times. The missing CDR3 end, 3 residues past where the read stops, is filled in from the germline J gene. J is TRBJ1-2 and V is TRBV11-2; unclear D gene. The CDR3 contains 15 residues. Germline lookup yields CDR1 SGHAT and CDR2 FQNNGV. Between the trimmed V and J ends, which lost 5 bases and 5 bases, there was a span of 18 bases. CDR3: CASSLERGPGYGYTF. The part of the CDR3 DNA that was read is TGTGCCAGCAGCCTTGAACGGGGTCCGGGATATGGC.

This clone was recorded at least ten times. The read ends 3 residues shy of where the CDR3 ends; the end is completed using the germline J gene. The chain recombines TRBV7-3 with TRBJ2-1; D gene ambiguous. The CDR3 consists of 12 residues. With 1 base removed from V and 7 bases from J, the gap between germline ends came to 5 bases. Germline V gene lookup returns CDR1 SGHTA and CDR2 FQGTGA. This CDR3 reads CASSLNQNEQFF. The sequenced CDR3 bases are TGTGCCAGCAGCTTAAACCAGAATGAG.

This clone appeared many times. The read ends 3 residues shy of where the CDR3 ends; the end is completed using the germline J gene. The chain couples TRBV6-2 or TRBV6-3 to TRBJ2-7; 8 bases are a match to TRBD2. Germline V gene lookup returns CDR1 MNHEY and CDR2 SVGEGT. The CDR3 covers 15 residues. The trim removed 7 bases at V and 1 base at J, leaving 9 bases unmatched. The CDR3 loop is CASNNRLALSYEQYF. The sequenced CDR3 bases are TGTGCCAGCAACAACCGACTAGCGCTATCCTACGAG.

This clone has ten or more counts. The CDR3 loop is CSVGTSGRGTDTQYF. The DNA read from the CDR3 is TGCAGCGTTGGGACTAGCGGGAGGGGGACAGATACG. The rearrangement links TRBV29-1 to TRBJ2-3; 15 bases are a match to TRBD2. The sequenced fragment ends 3 residues before the CDR3 boundary, so the rest is inferred from the germline J gene. Trimming cost V 4 bases and J 3 bases; bases outside gene matches: 2. Germline CDR1 and CDR2: SQVTM and ANQGSEA. This CDR3 is built from 15 residues.

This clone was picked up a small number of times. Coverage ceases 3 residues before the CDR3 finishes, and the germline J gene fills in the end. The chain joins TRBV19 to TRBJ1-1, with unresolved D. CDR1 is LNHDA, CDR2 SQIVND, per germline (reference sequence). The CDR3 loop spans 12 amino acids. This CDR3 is CASSTQPGEAFF. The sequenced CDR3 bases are TGTGCCAGTAGTACTCAGCCGGGGGAA.

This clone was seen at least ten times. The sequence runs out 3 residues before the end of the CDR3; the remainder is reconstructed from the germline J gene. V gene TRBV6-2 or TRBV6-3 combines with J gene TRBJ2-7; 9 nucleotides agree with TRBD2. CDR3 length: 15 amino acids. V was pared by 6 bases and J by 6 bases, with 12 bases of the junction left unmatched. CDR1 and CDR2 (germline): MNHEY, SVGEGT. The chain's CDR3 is CASSRRWTSEGEQYF. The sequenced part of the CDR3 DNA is TGTGCCAGCAGCCGCCGGTGGACTAGCGAAGGCGAG.

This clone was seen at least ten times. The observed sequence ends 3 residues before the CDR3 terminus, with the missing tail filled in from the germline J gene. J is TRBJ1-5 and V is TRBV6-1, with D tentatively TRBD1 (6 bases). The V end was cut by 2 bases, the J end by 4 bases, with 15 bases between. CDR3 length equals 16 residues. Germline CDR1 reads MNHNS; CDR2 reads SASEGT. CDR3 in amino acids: CASSENGGGRNQPQHF. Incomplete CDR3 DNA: TGTGCCAGCAGTGAAAACGGCGGGGGCCGAAATCAGCCC.

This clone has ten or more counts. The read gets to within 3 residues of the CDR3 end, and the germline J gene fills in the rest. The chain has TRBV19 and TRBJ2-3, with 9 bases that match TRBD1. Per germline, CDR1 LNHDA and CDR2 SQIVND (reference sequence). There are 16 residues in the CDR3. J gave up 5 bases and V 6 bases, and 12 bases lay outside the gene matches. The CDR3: CASSSTGQGGGDTQYF. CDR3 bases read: TGTGCCAGTAGCTCCACGGGACAGGGAGGGGGAGATACG.

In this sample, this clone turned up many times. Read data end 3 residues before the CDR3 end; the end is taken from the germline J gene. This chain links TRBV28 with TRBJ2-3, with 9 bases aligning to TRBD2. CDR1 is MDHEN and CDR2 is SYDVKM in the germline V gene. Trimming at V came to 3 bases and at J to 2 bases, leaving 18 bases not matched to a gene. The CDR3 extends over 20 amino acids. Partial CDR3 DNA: TGTGCCAGCAGTTTTTACCCCTCTCCTACAGCGGGAGGAAACACAGATACG. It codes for CASSFYPSPTAGGNTDT. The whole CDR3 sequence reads CASSFYPSPTAGGNTDTQYF.